The present entry profiles one TCR beta chain with its context. Its specificity is not known. V was shortened by 5 bases and J by 5 bases, with 10 bases between the two germline ends. Looked up from germline, CDR1 is SEHNR and CDR2 is FQNEAQ (reference sequence). The CDR3 has 13 amino acids. This sample is part of a study of shared clonotypes between healthy human individuals. Study-wide results and caveats: Sharing across a few donors was seen in 4% to 5% of naive CD4 clonotypes.

Sequenced by immunoSEQ multiplex PCR; TCRdb stores in-frame clones only, minus some. The sample yields roughly 1.4 million clones, 97% to 99% seen once. This receptor was taken from a man younger than 45 in good health. This rearrangement joins TRBV7-9 to TRBJ1-5; D remains ambiguous. Sample: naive CD4+ T cells sorted from blood. Subset indicated: CD45RA+ positively selected. CDR3: CASSPTQDQPQHF. The CDR3 region has the DNA TGTGCCAGCAGCCCAACCCAAGATCAGCCCCAGCATTTT.